Listed here are 14 T cell receptor beta chains from one sample, sequenced in a study of tumor and adjacent non-tumor tissue in lung cancer (dated 2018 in TCRdb). Bulk unsorted tissue served as the source for RNA extraction, and RNA quality was assessed using a NanoDrop ND-1000 and an Agilent 2100. The receptor library was made with multiplex PCR. This sample was sequenced with an Illumina HiSeq 2500. TCRbeta libraries were constructed through three rounds of nested PCR with primers (Table S4) according to protocols adapted from ARM-PCR. Starting from the raw public reads, TCRdb applied fastp trimming at Q25, assembled clones with MiXCR and retained in-frame beta chains. One record per CDR3 amino acid sequence lists the most common genes and DNA. For this sample the table gives tens of thousands of distinct CDR3 sequences, of which just under 60% were detected only once. Around 21% of the sample is held by the ten biggest clonotypes.

Sequences were obtained from lung tumor tissue. These receptors were collected from a man aged 45 to 65 with non-small cell lung cancer.

Only a few counts were recorded for this clonotype. As the CDR3 is not closed by the conserved phenylalanine or tryptophan, this likely results from a read error. The chain has TRBV10-3 and TRBJ2-7, with TRBD2 matching over 12 bases. J gave up 1 base and V 4 bases, and 8 bases lay outside the gene matches. The CDR3 has 17 amino acids. Per germline, CDR1 ENHRY and CDR2 SYGVKD. The CDR3 spells CAISVSSGRAGSYEQYS. DNA of the CDR3: TGTGCCATCAGTGTATCTAGCGGGAGGGCCGGGTCCTACGAGCAGTACTCC.

This chain links TRBV5-8 with TRBJ2-3; D call uncertain. The V gene's germline CDR1 is SGHTS and CDR2 YDEGEE. The CDR3 runs to 14 residues. Trimming cost V 6 bases and J 6 bases, with 17 bases left between them. The DNA for the CDR3 is TGTGCCAGCAACCTAGGATTCGGCCGCGATACGCAGTATTTT. Amino acid sequence: CASNLGFGRDTQYF.

V usage is TRBV7-9 and J usage is TRBJ2-4, with a weak D call TRBD2 (5 bases). The V gene lost 1 base and the J gene lost 7 bases, with 8 bases spanning the gap. Per germline, CDR1 SEHNR and CDR2 FQNEAQ (reference sequence). The CDR3 is 13 amino acids. CDR3 loop: CASSLGEGNIQYF. DNA for the CDR3: TGTGCCAGCAGCTTAGGAGAGGGCAACATTCAGTACTTC.

This clonotype has a handful of counts. The J gene is TRBJ2-1, the V gene TRBV18; TRBD1 matches at 7 bases. The CDR3 contains 12 residues. V lost 5 bases, J lost 7 bases, and 2 bases stayed unmatched. CDR1 is KGHSH, CDR2 LQKENI, per germline. CDR3 loop: CASSDRVNEQFF. DNA of the CDR3: TGTGCCAGCTCAGACAGGGTAAATGAGCAGTTCTTC.

This clonotype was counted at least ten times. The chain recombines TRBV30 with TRBJ1-5; D gene uncertain. The germline V and J ends were trimmed by 4 bases and 7 bases, with 14 bases remaining between them. Looked up from germline, CDR1 is GTSNPN and CDR2 is SVGIG (reference sequence). The CDR3 has 13 amino acids. The CDR3 sequence is CAWNTVPSQPQHF. The CDR3 region has the DNA TGTGCCTGGAATACCGTACCCAGCCAGCCCCAGCATTTT.

Note on this clonotype: One base away lies a much larger clone, so this may be a sequencing read error. The chain joins TRBV14 to TRBJ1-1; tentatively, D is TRBD1 (5 bases). Germline assignment: CDR1 SGHDN and CDR2 FVKESK. This CDR3 is built from 14 residues. The CDR3 spells CAISHRTRNTEAFF. For the CDR3, the DNA is TGTGCCATCAGCCATCGGACAAGGAACACTGAAGCTTTCTTT.

This clonotype was picked up one time. The junction differs from germline at one of its ends, possibly a read error. The chain's CDR3 is CASSLGVAAGRETHYF. Here the CDR3 DNA reads TGTGCCAGCAGCTTAGGAGTGGCGGCAGGACGGGAGACCCACTACTTC. V and J are TRBV11-2 and TRBJ2-5; weak D call: TRBD2 (6 bases). The germline CDR1 and CDR2 sequences are SGHAT and FQNNGV. The CDR3 extends over 16 amino acids.

Concerning this clonotype itself: Possible read error: a much larger clone is one base away. The chain is built from TRBV5-1 and TRBJ2-2; the D gene is possibly TRBD1 (6 bases). V was shortened by 7 bases and J by 6 bases, with 16 bases between the two germline ends. The CDR3 extends over 14 amino acids. CDR1 SGHRS and CDR2 YFSETQ come from the germline V gene. The CDR3 loop is CASGRGHGAGELFF. CDR3 bases: TGCGCCAGCGGCAGGGGACACGGGGCCGGGGAGCTGTTTTTT.

In regard to this clonotype: Sequence at one end of the junction differs from germline and may be a read error. The CDR3 spells CAGSPGTSGRSSTDTQYF. The CDR3, as DNA: TGTGCCGGCAGCCCCGGGACTAGCGGGAGATCTAGCACAGATACGCAGTATTTT. The chain has TRBV11-3 and TRBJ2-3; 14 bases agree with TRBD2. Germline values: CDR1 SGHNT, CDR2 YENEEA. The CDR3 totals 18 residues.

There are many counts of this clonotype. The chain couples TRBV11-2 to TRBJ2-7, with TRBD1 identical over 12 bases. The CDR3 has 17 amino acids. V lost 6 bases and J lost 0; bases outside the gene matches: 9. The germline CDR1 and CDR2 sequences are SGHAT and FQNNGV. This chain's CDR3 is CASSLGTGGFSSYEQYF. In DNA form, the CDR3 reads TGTGCCAGCAGTCTAGGGACAGGGGGCTTTAGCTCCTACGAGCAGTACTTC.

The J gene is TRBJ1-2, the V gene TRBV7-8; TRBD1 matches 9 bases. Germline assignment: CDR1 SGHVS and CDR2 FQNEAQ. Losses at the gene ends were 5 bases for V and 1 base for J; bases not matched to a gene: 5. This CDR3 is 15 amino acids long. The CDR3 protein is CASSPRTGVNYGYTF. CDR3 DNA sequence: TGTGCCAGCAGCCCCCGGACAGGGGTTAACTATGGCTACACCTTC.

On this clonotype: The junction departs from the called germline gene at one end, perhaps through a read error. The rearrangement links TRBV6-5 to TRBJ2-5; D remains ambiguous. The CDR3 runs to 14 residues. The V gene's germline CDR1 is MNHEY and CDR2 SVGAGI. CDR3 amino acids: CASTLLVGGETQYF. The CDR3 bases are TGTGCTAGCACTCTCTTGGTGGGCGGCGAGACTCAGTACTTC.

This clonotype was found many times. The CDR3 region is CASSYSGPDSYEQYF. CDR3 nucleotides: TGTGCCAGCAGTTACTCGGGGCCTGACTCCTACGAGCAGTACTTC. The J gene is TRBJ2-7, the V gene TRBV6-7; a possible D gene is TRBD1 (5 bases). TRBV6-7 is identified as an open reading frame with a role that is uncertain. Trimming took 0 bases from V and 0 from J, leaving 9 bases between them. The CDR3 is 15 amino acids.

This clonotype came up a few times. The chain has TRBV20-1 and TRBJ2-3, with D hard to call. The V and J ends lost 6 bases and 2 bases respectively, with 18 bases between them. The CDR3 is 15 residues long. Germline V gives CDR1 DFQATT, CDR2 SNEGSKA (reference sequence). The CDR3 is CSAGRRATYTDTQYF. The CDR3, as DNA: TGCAGTGCGGGTCGACGGGCGACCTACACAGATACGCAGTATTTT.